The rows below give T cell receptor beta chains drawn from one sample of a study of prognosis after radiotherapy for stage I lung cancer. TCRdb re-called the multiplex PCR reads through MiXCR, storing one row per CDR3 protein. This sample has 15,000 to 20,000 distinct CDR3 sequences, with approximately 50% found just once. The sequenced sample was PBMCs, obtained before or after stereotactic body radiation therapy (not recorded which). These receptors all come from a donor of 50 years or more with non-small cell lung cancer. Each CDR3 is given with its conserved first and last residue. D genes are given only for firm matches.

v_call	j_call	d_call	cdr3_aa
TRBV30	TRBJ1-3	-	CAWSVRRESGNTIYF
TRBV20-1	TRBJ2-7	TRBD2	CSARGTSGRSRSEQYF
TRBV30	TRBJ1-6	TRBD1	CAWSSDRGNSPLHF
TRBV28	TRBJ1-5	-	CASISEQFAQPQHF
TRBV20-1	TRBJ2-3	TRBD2	CSRVGGRLTDTQYF
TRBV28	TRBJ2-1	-	CASSLLDAYNEQFF
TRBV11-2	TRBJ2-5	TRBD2	CASSLSSSGGGETQYF
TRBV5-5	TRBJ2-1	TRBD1	CASSTQGADYNEQFF
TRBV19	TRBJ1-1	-	CASSIDRWGEGAFF
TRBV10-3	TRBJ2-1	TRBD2	CAISGSSGSSYNEQFF
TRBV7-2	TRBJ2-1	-	CASSLLSSYSEQFF
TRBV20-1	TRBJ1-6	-	CSARKGRDNSHLHF
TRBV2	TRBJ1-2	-	CASNLGGYGYTF
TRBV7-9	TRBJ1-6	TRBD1	CASSLGTGAQPLHF
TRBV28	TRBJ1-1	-	CASSLERGVVTEAFF
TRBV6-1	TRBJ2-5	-	CASSPDSLETQYF
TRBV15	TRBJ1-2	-	CATSRSNRVHTF
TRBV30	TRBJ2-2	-	CAWTVGFPGELFF
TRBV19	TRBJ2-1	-	CASSIEGSSYNEQFF
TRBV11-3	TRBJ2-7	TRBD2	CASSFQSSGRTISYEQYF
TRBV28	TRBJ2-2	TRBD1	CASRLGTANTGELFF
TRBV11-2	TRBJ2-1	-	CASSHLRRRADNEQFF
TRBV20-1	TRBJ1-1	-	CSAPLNTEAFF
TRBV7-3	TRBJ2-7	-	CASSLTGGVEQYF
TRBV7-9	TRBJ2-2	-	CASSLEVQFEELFF
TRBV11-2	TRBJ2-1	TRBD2	CASSGGLAGNNEQFF
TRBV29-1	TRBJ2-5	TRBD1	CSVRTGGETQYF
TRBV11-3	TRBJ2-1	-	CASSEPIYNEQFF
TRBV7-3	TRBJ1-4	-	CAIGGGNNEKLFF
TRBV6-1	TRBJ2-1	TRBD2	CASSVAGVLINEQFF
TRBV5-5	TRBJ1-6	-	CASSWFGGGSSPLHF
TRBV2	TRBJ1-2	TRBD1	CASSRTGGANYGYTF
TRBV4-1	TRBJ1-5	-	CASSQVWGSNQPQHF
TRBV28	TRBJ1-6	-	CASTRGQSSPLHF
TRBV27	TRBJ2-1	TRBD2	CASSLREGGLEENEQFF
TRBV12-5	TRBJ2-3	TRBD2	CASGPHPRGGPDSDTQYF
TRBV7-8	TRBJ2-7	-	CASSIARLGEQYF
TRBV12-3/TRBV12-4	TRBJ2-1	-	CASSPNYNEQFF
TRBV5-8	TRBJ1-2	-	CASSSGRTGISNYGYTF
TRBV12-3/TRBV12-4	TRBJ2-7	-	CASILIFVEYEQCF
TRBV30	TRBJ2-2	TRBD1	CAWQSGTGIRDTGELFF
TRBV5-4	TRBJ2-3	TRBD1	CASSRDRPTSTDTQYF
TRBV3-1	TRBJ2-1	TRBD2	CASSLGLAGSHEQFF
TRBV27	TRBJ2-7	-	CASSFSGTAISYEQYF
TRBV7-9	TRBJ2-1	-	CASSRSRNEQFF
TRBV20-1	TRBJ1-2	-	CSARDYGYTF
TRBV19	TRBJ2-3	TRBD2	CASSTLLAGPTDTQYF
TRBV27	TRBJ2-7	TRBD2	CASSLPSSGRRWEQYF
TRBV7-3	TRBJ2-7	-	CASQDHYEQYF
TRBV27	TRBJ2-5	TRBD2	CASSLREGETQYF
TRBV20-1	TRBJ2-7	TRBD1	CSATDRGRSYEQYF
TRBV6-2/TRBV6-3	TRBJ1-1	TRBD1	CASSQDRGPWENTEAFF
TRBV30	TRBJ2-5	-	CAWSRLVETQYF
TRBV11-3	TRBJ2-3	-	CASSSWSGKDTQYF